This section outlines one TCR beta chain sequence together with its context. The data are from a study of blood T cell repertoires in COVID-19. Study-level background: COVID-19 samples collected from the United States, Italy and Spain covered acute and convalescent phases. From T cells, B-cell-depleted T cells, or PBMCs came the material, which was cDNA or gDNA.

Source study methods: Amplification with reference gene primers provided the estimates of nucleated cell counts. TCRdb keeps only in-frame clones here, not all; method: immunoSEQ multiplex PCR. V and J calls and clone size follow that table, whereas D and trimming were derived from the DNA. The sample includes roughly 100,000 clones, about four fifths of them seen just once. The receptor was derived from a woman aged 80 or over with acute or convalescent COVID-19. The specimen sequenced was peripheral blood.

The CDR3 DNA reads TGTGCCAGCAGCAAGGGACAGTGGAACACTGAAGCTTTCTTT. Protein sequence: CASSKGQWNTEAFF. The chain employs TRBV11-3 and TRBJ1-1; 7 bases agree with TRBD1. Trimming removed 5 bases from V and 1 base from J; junction bases left unmatched: 4. This CDR3 spans 14 amino acids. CDR1 is SGHNT, CDR2 YENEEA, per germline.